These T cell receptor beta chains were read from a single sample in a study of shared clonotypes between healthy human individuals. Profiling relied on immunoSEQ multiplex PCR, and the TCRdb table lists in-frame clones only, not all of them. The table lists about 670,000 clones, roughly 70% of them singletons. Sample: memory CD4+ T cells sorted from blood. These receptors came from a woman in her twenties or thirties in good health. The CDR3 runs from the conserved cysteine through the conserved F or W. The order of the fields is J gene, V gene, CDR3 protein.

TRBJ2-7 TRBV20-1 CSASTGAEQYF
TRBJ2-1 TRBV14 CASSRSGGGRINEQFF
TRBJ2-7 TRBV7-9 CASSFSLSGGGLRGQYF
TRBJ2-1 TRBV27 CAAGAGAYNEQFF
TRBJ2-7 TRBV28 CASSQTRGEQYF
TRBJ1-1 TRBV28 CASKLPGTGNTEAFF
TRBJ2-7 TRBV6-5 CASSGGFGVSYEQYF
TRBJ1-2 TRBV28 CASSYGPKDRGIGYTF
TRBJ2-7 TRBV28 CASSYLLGLTSYEQYF
TRBJ2-5 TRBV29-1 CSARTGVETQYF
TRBJ2-1 TRBV19 CASSIGDLGGSYNEQFF
TRBJ1-5 TRBV7-9 CASSQETGNQPQHF
TRBJ1-2 TRBV7-7 CASSLEVGRLRGYTF
TRBJ2-2 TRBV5-1 CASSLGVRSNTGELFF
TRBJ1-1 TRBV2 CASSDWGLTEAFF
TRBJ2-7 TRBV2 CASILRTGGNEQYF
TRBJ1-1 TRBV6-1 CASSETRNTEAFF
TRBJ1-4 TRBV7-9 CASSLGGNNEKLFF
TRBJ2-5 TRBV7-9 CASSLIWGGPRAQYF
TRBJ1-1 TRBV19 CASSIGLVNTEAFF
TRBJ1-1 TRBV4-1 CASSQERQGGETEAFF
TRBJ1-2 TRBV7-2 CASSLRLGGNYGYTF
TRBJ1-1 TRBV2 CATEQGAGTEAFF
TRBJ2-7 TRBV11-2 CASSPGTGEGYEQYF
TRBJ2-1 TRBV4-1 CASIGTSGFYNEQFF
TRBJ2-7 TRBV25-1 CASSSPGTRTYEQYF
TRBJ2-1 TRBV5-4 CASSKGLAEINEQFF
TRBJ1-4 TRBV10-1 CASSRGFGEKLFF
TRBJ2-7 TRBV19 CASSSRLAGAWEQYF
TRBJ1-3 TRBV4-2 CASSPLFSSYRGGNTIYF
TRBJ1-5 TRBV11-3 CASSRTGGGQPQHF
TRBJ2-1 TRBV4-1 CASSPRGDSYNEQFF
TRBJ2-5 TRBV28 CASSLSGETQYF
TRBJ1-5 TRBV6-5 CASSRGTVNQPQHF
TRBJ2-7 TRBV11-2 CASSLQTYEQYF
TRBJ1-1 TRBV27 CASSLSGSDAFF
TRBJ1-1 TRBV6-1 CASSALRTTEAFF
TRBJ1-1 TRBV5-4 CASSSGPSGSNTEAFF
TRBJ2-6 TRBV7-2 CASSLVRLAGGHGANVLTF
TRBJ2-1 TRBV6-1 CASRSGGLDDEQFF
TRBJ2-7 TRBV7-2 CASSRRGGSSYEQYF
TRBJ1-4 TRBV4-1 CASSQEQGSPSEKLFF
TRBJ1-1 TRBV10-3 CAISDRGGMLNTEAFF
TRBJ2-4 TRBV18 CASSPGLAKNIQYF
TRBJ2-7 TRBV2 CASRRQGPGGEQYF
TRBJ1-3 TRBV28 CASSGTTRGMSGNTIYF
TRBJ1-5 TRBV10-3 CAIRDDRGFNQPQHF
TRBJ2-7 TRBV6-6 CASSGGQGIYEQYF
TRBJ2-3 TRBV11-3 CASSFAAGETDTQYF